This TCR beta chain was captured in a study of cytomegalovirus exposure and HLA in healthy donors. All donors participated as healthy donors of bone marrow. It was with 60 Vbeta and 13 Jbeta primers that the PCR ran. TCRdb's copy holds only in-frame clones and misses some; the assay was immunoSEQ multiplex PCR. The sample holds tens of thousands of clones, about 81% seen once. The CDR3 length is 18 residues. CDR1 and CDR2 (germline): MDHEN, SYDVKM. The trim removed 4 bases at V and 2 bases at J, leaving 16 bases unmatched. The V call is TRBV28, the J call TRBJ2-7; 8 bases align to TRBD1. This clonotype was sampled from a man aged 50-60 years in good health and CMV-seropositive. Sequencing input: PBMCs. The CDR3 loop is CASSSPTKPDRGTYEQYF. Written as DNA, the CDR3 is TGTGCCAGCAGTTCCCCCACAAAACCTGACAGGGGCACCTACGAGCAGTACTTC.